This T cell receptor (beta chain) was profiled in a study of blood T cell repertoires in COVID-19. Study-level information: Collection of acute and convalescent COVID-19 samples took place in the United States, Italy and Spain.

This clone was detected only a few times. The CDR3 sequence is 13 residues long. The germline V gene encodes CDR1 SQVTM and CDR2 ANQGSEA. V trimming: 5 bases; J trimming: 5 bases; junction bases outside the gene matches: 8. Assay: immunoSEQ multiplex PCR; the TCRdb copy retains only in-frame clones and omits some. The sample includes about 81,000 clones, roughly 90% seen only once; the top ten take more than 10%. The sequencing sample was made of peripheral blood. This clonotype originated in a man in his sixties or seventies with active or convalescent COVID-19. The rearrangement links TRBV29-1 to TRBJ1-1; 7 nucleotides line up with TRBD1. CDR3 sequence (DNA): TGCAGCGTTTCGACAGGGCAAGGAACTGAAGCTTTCTTT. Protein: CSVSTGQGTEAFF.